This T cell receptor (beta chain) emerged from a study of blood T cells in healthy people across ages. A J-beta primer mix and a sample-barcoded 5' primer were used in a second PCR of roughly 7 to 12 cycles. TCRdb ran MiXCR on the 5' RACE reads and lists one entry per CDR3 protein. Here the sample spans 1,500,000 or so distinct CDR3 sequences, roughly 59% being singletons. Regarding the study as a whole: Conclusively comparing naive with antigen-experienced cells was impossible with unsorted PBMCs.

About this clonotype itself: Its antigen remains unknown.

CDR3 length: 14 amino acids. Trimming left V 1 base short and J 7 bases short, with 14 bases between. Germline values: CDR1 MGHRA, CDR2 YSYEKL. Each donor had around 11 milliliters of peripheral blood drawn. The chain recombines TRBV4-1 with TRBJ2-7; weak D call: TRBD1 (6 bases). The TCR originated in a man younger than 30 in good health. Sequencing was carried out using blood. This CDR3 is CASSQAGTTLEQYF. In nucleotides, the CDR3 is TGCGCCAGCAGCCAAGCCGGGACAACCTTGGAGCAGTACTTC.